The 6 T cell receptor beta chains below all came from one sample that was sequenced in a study of blood T cell repertoires in COVID-19. TCRdb keeps only in-frame clones here, not all; method: immunoSEQ multiplex PCR. The sample records 75,000 to 95,000 clones, around four fifths being singletons. The source material was peripheral blood. These receptors all stem from a middle-aged man with acute or convalescent COVID-19.

V and J are TRBV4-1 and TRBJ2-1; 8 bases fit TRBD1. Germline trimming cut 0 bases from V and 5 bases from J; bases unmatched to any gene: 9. CDR3 length: 17 amino acids. CDR1 is MGHRA, CDR2 YSYEKL, per germline. CDR3 residues: CASSQDSRGRRNNEQFF. CDR3 bases: TGCGCCAGCAGCCAAGATAGCAGGGGGCGGAGAAACAATGAGCAGTTCTTC.

The chain joins TRBV4-1 to TRBJ2-7, with D possibly matching TRBD2 (7 bases). Trimming cost V 0 bases and J 1 base, with 22 bases left between them. The CDR3 covers 19 residues. Germline-derived CDR1 and CDR2 are MGHRA and YSYEKL. The CDR3 DNA reads as TGCGCCAGCAGCCAAGATATTCGTCGGGGGGCGGGAGTGTCCTACGAGCAGTACTTC. It codes for CASSQDIRRGAGVSYEQYF.

The chain uses TRBV7-9 and TRBJ2-5; a possible D gene is TRBD1 (6 bases). The CDR3 has 15 amino acids. Germline values: CDR1 SEHNR, CDR2 FQNEAQ (reference sequence). V was trimmed by 5 bases and J by 5 bases, leaving 18 bases between them. The chain's CDR3 is CASSHKQGIGETQYF. The CDR3, as DNA: TGTGCCAGCAGCCATAAACAGGGTATTGGGGAGACCCAGTACTTC.

The chain has TRBV6-5 and TRBJ1-1; D ambiguous. The CDR3 is 12 amino acids. Trimming pared 4 bases from V and 10 bases from J, leaving 13 bases between. Germline CDR1 is MNHEY and CDR2 is SVGAGI. In DNA form, the CDR3 reads TGTGCCAGCAGTTCGGTGGACCGGGGAGCTTTCTTT. Its translation is CASSSVDRGAFF.

The chain employs TRBV5-1 and TRBJ1-1; TRBD1 aligns across 8 bases. The trim removed 5 bases at V and 3 bases at J, leaving 12 bases unmatched. CDR3 length: 16 residues. From germline, CDR1 is SGHRS and CDR2 YFSETQ. The CDR3 nucleotides are TGCGCCAGCAGACCAGACAGGGGCACCCGGGACACTGAAGCTTTCTTT. This encodes CASRPDRGTRDTEAFF.

The chain uses TRBV5-1 and TRBJ1-4; D gene uncertain. CDR3 size: 13 residues. V lost 4 bases and J lost 8, with 12 bases in between. The germline V gene has CDR1 SGHRS and CDR2 YFSETQ. CDR3 nucleotide sequence: TGCGCCAGCAGCCGAGGGCCGAACGAAAAACTGTTTTTT. Translating gives CASSRGPNEKLFF.